The text below deals with one TCR beta chain. This CDR3 comprises 11 residues. Germline CDR1 and CDR2: DFQATT and SNEGSKA (reference sequence). Trimming took off 5 bases at V and 11 bases at J, with 14 bases between the two ends. This sample is drawn from a study of T cell responses to AZD1222 COVID-19 vaccine. Clones were read by immunoSEQ multiplex PCR, and TCRdb kept only the in-frame ones, dropping some. The sample has fewer than 130,000 clones; approximately 92% are singletons. The input for sequencing was peripheral blood, taken on day 0 of AZD1222 vaccination. V usage is TRBV20-1 and J usage is TRBJ2-3; maybe TRBD1 (5 bases). This receptor was identified in an adult in good health. The CDR3 sequence is CSAPGLSGQYF. The CDR3, as DNA: TGCAGTGCTCCAGGGCTTTCCGGGCAGTATTTT.